This TCR beta chain was profiled in a study of cytomegalovirus exposure and HLA in healthy donors. In the case of this clone: What it binds is unknown.

Use of 60 Vbeta and 13 Jbeta primers characterized the PCR. Here immunoSEQ multiplex PCR was the method, and the copy in TCRdb shows in-frame clones only, minus some. This table has about 190,000 clones, almost 80% appearing once. J lost 1 base, V lost 5 bases, and 9 bases had no gene match. The germline V gene encodes CDR1 MNHEY and CDR2 SMNVEV (reference sequence). This CDR3 has 16 amino acids. Regarding the study as a whole: Many donors shared some public TCRs, even though most TCR sequences were rare. Later work found most CMV-associated TCR beta chains apparently HLA-restricted. Presence/absence analyses rested on an assumption that sequencing depth was roughly uniform across donors. Several top significant clusters appeared, in a later analysis, to be linked to common viral pathogens.

The sequenced sample consisted of PBMCs. The chain employs TRBV27 and TRBJ2-3; 7 positions agree with TRBD1. The sequence was obtained from a young woman in good health and CMV-seronegative. CDR3 amino acids: CASSPQGFQGTDTQYF. CDR3 bases: TGTGCCAGCAGTCCACAGGGGTTCCAAGGCACAGATACGCAGTATTTT.